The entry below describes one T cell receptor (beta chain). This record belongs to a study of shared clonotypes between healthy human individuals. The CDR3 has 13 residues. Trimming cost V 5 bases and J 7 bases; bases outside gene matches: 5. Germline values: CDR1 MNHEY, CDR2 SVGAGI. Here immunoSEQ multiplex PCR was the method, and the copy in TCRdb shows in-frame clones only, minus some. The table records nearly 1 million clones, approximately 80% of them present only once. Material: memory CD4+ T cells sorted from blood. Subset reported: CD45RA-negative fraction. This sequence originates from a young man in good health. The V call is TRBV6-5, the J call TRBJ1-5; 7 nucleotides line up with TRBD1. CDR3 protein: CASSRTGGQPQHF. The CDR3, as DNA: TGTGCCAGCAGTAGGACAGGAGGACAGCCCCAGCATTTT.